The entry that follows covers one T cell receptor (beta chain) sequence. Its antigen is not known. These data come from a study of CD8+CD57+ T cells in acquired aplastic anemia. Overall study context: Sorted CD4+ and CD8+ cells gave a mean 3.2 ug DNA, range roughly 0.19 to 30 ug. CD4+ cells from healthy donors averaged roughly 11 million reads. Study conclusions and caveats: Patients and controls had CD8+ Simpson's diversity values that were not significantly distinct. Overlapping CD8+ CDR3 repertoires of patients and controls contained nearly 30 shared sequences.

Profiles of TCR beta VDJ and CDR3 were generated from a genomic DNA template. Using its own MiXCR run on the reads, TCRdb lists one record per CDR3 protein. The data contain more than 150,000 distinct CDR3 sequences, 45% to 50% of them singletons. The CDR3 consists of 14 residues. Per germline, CDR1 KGHDR and CDR2 SFDVKD. V lost 7 bases and J lost 6, with 15 bases in between. Material for sequencing was sorted CD4+, CD8+, or CD8+CD57+ T cells (not recorded which) from PBMCs. The chain combines TRBV24-1 with TRBJ2-1, with a tentative D call TRBD1 (6 bases). The receptor's source is a human donor in good health. The CDR3 region is CATSPRGGANEQFF. CDR3 nucleotides: TGTGCCACCAGCCCCAGGGGTGGGGCCAATGAGCAGTTCTTC.